This T cell receptor beta chain came from a study of early T cells in non-severe SARS-CoV-2 infection. Study context: It was bulk RNA from unsorted whole blood that was sequenced, and the chains were unpaired. Overall study findings and caveats: VDJdb-based annotation leaned toward anti-spike CD8 responses and missed private and CD4 specificities.

This clonotype appeared many times. What it recognizes is unknown. Unique molecular identifier tags were affixed to discrete cDNA molecules. One entry per CDR3 protein results from TCRdb running MiXCR on the 5' RACE reads. The sample lists about 68,000 distinct CDR3 sequences, roughly a tenth occurring once. From germline, CDR1 is LNHDA and CDR2 SQIVND (reference sequence). With V trimmed by 3 bases and J by 7 bases, 18 bases remained unmatched. The CDR3 is 18 amino acids. Specimen: whole blood. This clonotype was obtained from an adult who was a healthcare worker with PCR-confirmed SARS-CoV-2 infection or an uninfected control (not recorded which). The rearrangement uses TRBV19 and TRBJ1-5; 7 bases are a match to TRBD1. The CDR3 DNA is TGTGCCAGTAGTATCTCCTCGGGGTCGGCAGGGGGGCACCAGCCCCAGCATTTT. The encoded protein is CASSISSGSAGGHQPQHF.